This TCR beta chain was retrieved from a study of cytotoxic CD8 clonotypes in ibrutinib-treated CLL. Study-level results: Clonality measured at baseline exceeded age-matched healthy donors, tracking circulating CD8+ T-cell counts.

CDR3 length: 16 residues. Germline lookup yields CDR1 SQVTM and CDR2 ANQGSEA. With 0 bases removed from V and 3 bases from J, the gap between germline ends came to 16 bases. A remark on this clone: Its antigen is still unknown.

Libraries were prepared by immunoSEQ multiplex PCR; TCRdb keeps only in-frame clonotypes and omits some of them. The sample carries some 350,000 clones, about 64% recorded once. The rearrangement uses TRBV29-1 and TRBJ2-3, with a weak D call TRBD1 (6 bases). The sample was PBMCs, taken after 36 months of ibrutinib treatment. The clonotype was recovered from a human donor with chronic lymphocytic leukemia. CDR3 protein: CSVEERDTGQTDTQYF. DNA of the CDR3: TGCAGCGTTGAAGAACGGGACACAGGTCAGACAGATACGCAGTATTTT.